These 2 T cell receptor beta chains originate from one sample sequenced in a study of T-cell memory formation after mild COVID-19. From the 5' RACE reads, TCRdb called clonotypes with MiXCR, one entry per CDR3 protein. Here the sample spans around 340,000 distinct CDR3 sequences, over 10% being singletons. Sequenced sample: PBMCs or a T cell subset sorted from them (not recorded which). The receptors originated from a man aged 18 to 35 who had mild COVID-19 (a few samples of this study predate the infection). Cell type and time point are not known.

V gene TRBV4-3 combines with J gene TRBJ1-2, with D possibly TRBD1 on 5 matching bases. This CDR3 contains 15 residues. Between the trimmed V and J ends, which lost 0 bases and 7 bases, there was a span of 15 bases. Germline V gene sequence: CDR1 LGHNA, CDR2 YSLEER. CDR3 in DNA: TGCGCCAGCAGCCAAGAATCAAGGACAAGGGCTGGCTACACCTTC. Its protein product is CASSQESRTRAGYTF.

The chain couples TRBV5-4 to TRBJ2-6, with D hard to call. The CDR3 sequence is 15 residues long. The V gene's germline CDR1 is SGHNT and CDR2 YYREEE (reference sequence). The V gene lost 5 bases and the J gene lost 0 bases, with 9 bases spanning the gap. The CDR3 loop is CASSFTDSGANVLTF. The CDR3 DNA reads TGTGCCAGCAGTTTCACAGACTCTGGGGCCAACGTCCTGACTTTC. The whole variable domain, filled in from reference TRBV5-4 and TRBJ2-6, reads ETGVTQSPTHLIKTRGQQVTLRCSSQSGHNTVSWYQQALGQGPQFIFQYYREEENGRGNFPPRFSGLQFPNYSSELNVNALELDDSALYLCASSFTDSGANVLTFGAGSRLTVL.